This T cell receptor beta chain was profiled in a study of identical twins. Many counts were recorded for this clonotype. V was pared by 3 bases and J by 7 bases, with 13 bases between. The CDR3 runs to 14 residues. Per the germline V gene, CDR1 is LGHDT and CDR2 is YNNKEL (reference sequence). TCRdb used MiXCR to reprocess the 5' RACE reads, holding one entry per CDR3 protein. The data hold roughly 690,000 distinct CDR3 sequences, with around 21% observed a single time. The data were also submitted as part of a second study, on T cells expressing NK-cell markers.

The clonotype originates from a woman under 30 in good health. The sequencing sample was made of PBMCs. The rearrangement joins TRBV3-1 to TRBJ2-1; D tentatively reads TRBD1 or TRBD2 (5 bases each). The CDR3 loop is CASSQTQGANEQFF. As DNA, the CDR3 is TGTGCCAGCAGCCAGACCCAGGGAGCGAATGAGCAGTTCTTC.